Each of the 7 T cell receptor beta chains below was sequenced from the same sample in a study of cytomegalovirus exposure and HLA in healthy donors (TCRdb year 2017). Library generation was performed with the immunoSEQ multiplex PCR assay. For the multiplex PCR, a mixture combining 60 forward primers for TCR Vbeta segments and 13 reverse primers for TCR Jbeta segments was used. TCRdb retrieved this table from immuneACCESS and kept in-frame rearrangements only. Not all clones are present; in checked studies, unresolved V genes account for under half, and no reason is known for the remainder. The sample records 55,000 to 90,000 clones, roughly 72% of which are singletons. Clones ranked in the top ten supply under 6.5% of the sample. The specimen sequenced was PBMCs. These receptors came from a man aged 45-60 years in good health and CMV-seronegative.

A single count supports this clone. The chain couples TRBV18 to TRBJ2-1, with 15 bases lining up with TRBD2. Germline V CDR1 and CDR2: KGHSH, LQKENI. The CDR3 covers 15 residues. The junction had 3 bases not matched to a gene; V was cut back by 3 bases and J by 9 bases. CDR3 sequence (DNA): TGTGCCAGCTCACCCGGGACTAGCGGGAGGCCTGAGCAGTTCTTC. This gives the protein CASSPGTSGRPEQFF.

V gene TRBV7-2 combines with J gene TRBJ2-3, with 7 positions matching TRBD2. The V gene end was trimmed by 1 base and the J gene end by 2 bases; junction bases not matched to a gene: 6. This CDR3 comprises 16 residues. The germline CDR1 and CDR2 sequences are SGHTA and FQGNSA. The CDR3 reads CASSLEGLPPTDTQYF. In nucleotides, the CDR3 is TGTGCCAGCAGCTTAGAGGGACTACCACCCACAGATACGCAGTATTTT.

As regards this clone: An end of the junction does not agree with germline; a read error may underlie this. The chain employs TRBV11-2 and TRBJ1-5, with D maybe TRBD1 (6 bases). CDR1 is SGHAT and CDR2 is FQNNGV in the germline V gene. The CDR3 covers 15 residues. The DNA for the CDR3 is TGTGCCAGCAGCCTAGAGCGGACAGAGAATCAGCCCCAGCATTTT. It yields the protein CASSLERTENQPQHF.

This chain connects TRBV30 to TRBJ2-3; 8 bases fit TRBD2. Trimming removed 0 bases from V and 6 bases from J; junction bases left unmatched: 8. Germline CDR1 GTSNPN, CDR2 SVGIG (reference sequence). The CDR3 runs to 15 residues. CDR3 DNA: TGTGCCTGGAGTGTAGGTTTAGCTAGCGGGGATACGCAGTATTTT. The encoded protein is CAWSVGLASGDTQYF.

The chain joins TRBV12-5 to TRBJ1-5, with D uncertain. Germline lookup yields CDR1 LGHNT and CDR2 FRNRAP. The CDR3 is 18 amino acids. The germline V and J ends were trimmed by 2 bases and 0 bases, with 17 bases remaining between them. Written as DNA, the CDR3 is TGTGCTAGTGGTTTGAGTATCACAGCTTCTTATAGCAATCAGCCCCAGCATTTT. Encoded protein: CASGLSITASYSNQPQHF.

The chain uses TRBV6-1 and TRBJ1-2; 7 bases line up with TRBD1. Looked up from germline, CDR1 is MNHNS and CDR2 is SASEGT. V lost 5 bases, J lost 1 base, and 4 bases stayed unmatched. CDR3 length: 14 residues. The CDR3 sequence is CASSTGVINYGYTF. CDR3 sequence (DNA): TGTGCCAGCAGTACAGGGGTGATTAACTATGGCTACACCTTC.

The CDR3 nucleotides read TGCGCCAGCAGTGAGGGGAGGGCCTGGGCCAACGTCCTGACTTTC. Translation: CASSEGRAWANVLTF. The chain links TRBV10-2 to TRBJ2-6; 7 bases match TRBD2. The trim removed 2 bases at V and 5 bases at J, leaving 3 bases unmatched. Germline loops: CDR1 WSHSY, CDR2 SAAADI. The CDR3 totals 15 residues.